This T cell receptor beta chain was captured in a study of beta chain features in type 1 diabetes. Overall study results and limits: Among all four CD4+ subsets, Type 1 diabetes patients had TCRB CDR3s that were moderately but significantly shorter. A PCR bias possibly favoring shorter templates would apply equally to patients and controls.

The CDR3 sequence is 14 residues long. Germline V gene lookup returns CDR1 LNHDA and CDR2 SQIVND (reference sequence). V gave up 7 bases and J gave up 5 bases, with 17 bases separating them. In regard to this clone: Its matching antigen is unknown.

Via CD45RO/CCR7/CD25/CD127/CD95/CD27, cells of the CD4+ naive, central memory, regulatory and stem cell-like memory subsets were sorted. Expressed TCRB transcripts were sequenced because the entire RNA isolate underwent reverse transcription. This table comes from immunoSEQ multiplex PCR, and its TCRdb copy is limited to in-frame clones, with some not included. Found here are about 320,000 clones, 11% to 15% of them singletons; the top ten hold about 6.6%. This chain connects TRBV19 to TRBJ1-1, with D unclear. The sample taken for sequencing was central memory CD4+ T cells from blood. This clonotype was sampled from a man under 40 in good health. For the CDR3, the DNA is TGTGCCAGTACCTTCGGACGAAAGAATACTGAAGCTTTCTTT. Translated, it gives CASTFGRKNTEAFF.